These T cell receptor beta chains were read from a single sample in a study of CD8+CD57+ T cells in acquired aplastic anemia. TCRdb passed the reads through MiXCR, listing each CDR3 protein once. The sample comprises 200,000 to 250,000 distinct CDR3 sequences, 65% of which are singletons, and roughly 50% rests with the top ten. The sample taken for sequencing was sorted CD4+, CD8+, or CD8+CD57+ T cells (not recorded which) from PBMCs. The receptors were sampled from a human donor with aplastic anemia. CDR3s include the opening cysteine and the closing phenylalanine or tryptophan. The order of the fields is clone size, D gene, V gene, J gene, CDR3 DNA, CDR3 protein. A D gene is named only where the DNA matches it firmly. The listing skips clone size in some rows; elsewhere it reads once, few, many or a size class.

-	-	TRBV14	TRBJ2-5	TGTGCCAGCAGCCGGAACTCCGGGACGCGCTACGAGACCCAGTACTTC	CASSRNSGTRYETQYF
-	-	TRBV12-3/TRBV12-4	TRBJ2-2	TGTGCCAGCAGCGATACTACGACAGGGAACACCGGGGAGCTGTTTTTT	CASSDTTTGNTGELFF
-	-	TRBV2	TRBJ2-7	TGTGCCCTGGACAGCGGCGAGCAGTACTTC	CALDSGEQYF
few	-	TRBV6-1	TRBJ2-1	TGTGCCAGCAGTGAAAGAAGAGGCAGGGCCTCATACAATGAGCAGTTCTTC	CASSERRGRASYNEQFF
once	TRBD1	TRBV7-2	TRBJ1-1	TGTGCCAGCAGCTTAGATAGCAGGGGGATGGCTGAAGCTTTCTTT	CASSLDSRGMAEAFF
few	TRBD1	TRBV11-3	TRBJ2-1	TGTGCCAGCAGCGTAGGGACAGGGGGCATGGTCTTC	CASSVGTGGMVF
-	TRBD2	TRBV7-7	TRBJ2-7	TGTGCTAGCAGCTTAGCGGGGGGCAGCGTCTACGAGCAGCACTTC	CASSLAGGSVYEQHF
once	-	TRBV7-8	TRBJ2-7	TGTGCCAGCGCTTCACGGCCTTCGTGGGAGCAGTACTTC	CASASRPSWEQYF
-	-	TRBV29-1	TRBJ2-7	TGCAGCGTTGTCAGGAGGAGCTCCTACGAGCAGTACTTC	CSVVRRSSYEQYF
-	-	TRBV2	TRBJ1-6	TGTGCCAGCGAATTTGGGAGATTGAAGCTGGGGGGTTCACCCCTCCACTTT	CASEFGRLKLGGSPLHF
-	-	TRBV7-2	TRBJ1-1	TGTGCCAGCAGCTTAGCTTATGGGACCAGGGACACTGAAGCTTTCTTT	CASSLAYGTRDTEAFF
-	-	TRBV5-1	TRBJ2-7	TGCGCCAGCAGCTTCCGAGGGAGCGGTGCCCCCTACGAGCAGTACTTC	CASSFRGSGAPYEQYF
-	-	TRBV15	TRBJ1-4	TGTGCCACCAGCAGAGGTGGGATGACTAATGAAAAACTGTTTTTT	CATSRGGMTNEKLFF
-	-	TRBV24-1	TRBJ2-3	TGTGCCACCGGGAGGGGGCTCACAGATACGCAGTATTTT	CATGRGLTDTQYF
few	-	TRBV24-1	TRBJ2-5	TGTGCCACCAGTGACCCGGACACGTTGGAGACCCAGTACTTC	CATSDPDTLETQYF
-	TRBD2	TRBV9	TRBJ2-2	TGTGCCAGCAGCGTACTTAGCGGGAGCGCCGGGGAGCTGTTTTTT	CASSVLSGSAGELFF
-	TRBD2	TRBV9	TRBJ2-7	TGTGCCAGCAGCCACCGACTAGCGGGGGGTTACGAGCAGTACTTC	CASSHRLAGGYEQYF
-	TRBD1	TRBV6-6	TRBJ1-1	TGTGCCAGCAGCGAGACAGGGGCGAACACTGAAGCTTTCTTT	CASSETGANTEAFF
once	TRBD1	TRBV5-6	TRBJ1-3	TGTGCCAGCAGCTTGGCCATAGGGGGCCACACCATATATTTT	CASSLAIGGHTIYF
-	-	TRBV15	TRBJ1-2	TGTGCCACCAGCGCCCGGACATTTAACTATGGCTACACCTTC	CATSARTFNYGYTF
-	-	TRBV19	TRBJ1-1	TGTGCCAGTAGTATACTAGACCCGAACACTGAAGCTTTCTTT	CASSILDPNTEAFF
once	-	TRBV25-1	TRBJ1-1	TGTGCCAGCACCTCGTTAGAGGTTGGCACTGAAGCTTTCTTT	CASTSLEVGTEAFF
-	-	TRBV12-3/TRBV12-4	TRBJ2-1	TGTGCCAGCAGCATCAATGAGCAGTTCTTC	CASSINEQFF
-	TRBD1	TRBV6-5	TRBJ1-6	TGTGCCAGCACCTACAGGGGATATGGGCCCCTCCACTTT	CASTYRGYGPLHF
few	-	TRBV19	TRBJ1-6	TGTGCCAGTATTAGGCAGGGCGGTTCACCCCTCCACTTT	CASIRQGGSPLHF
many	-	TRBV5-1	TRBJ2-7	TGCGCCAGCAGCTTGGGCCTCCTCTACGAGCAGTACTTC	CASSLGLLYEQYF
-	-	TRBV25-1	TRBJ2-5	TGTGCCAGCAGTGGCCCAAGGTCCCCATTGTTAAGTCGAGAGACCCAGTACTTC	CASSGPRSPLLSRETQYF
many	-	TRBV30	TRBJ2-7	TGTGCCTGGAGCGCAATGTCGGGCTACGAGCAGTACTTC	CAWSAMSGYEQYF
-	-	TRBV10-3	TRBJ2-1	TGTGCCATCAAGGACAATGAGCAGTTCTTC	CAIKDNEQFF
few	TRBD2	TRBV29-1	TRBJ2-3	TGCAGCGTAGCAGGGTCCGGGACTAGCGGGAGGACAGATACGCAGTATTTT	CSVAGSGTSGRTDTQYF
-	-	TRBV19	TRBJ2-3	TGTGCCAGTAGTACCGTACTACCGCGGGTAGTCCCCGCACACGGAGATACGCAGTATTTT	CASSTVLPRVVPAHGDTQYF
-	-	TRBV20-1	TRBJ2-3	TGCAGTGCCGGTAGGACACAAGTCACAGATACGCAGTATTTT	CSAGRTQVTDTQYF
few	-	TRBV5-1	TRBJ2-6	TGCGCCAGCAGCTTCTACCAAATGGACGGGGCCAACGTCCTGACTTTC	CASSFYQMDGANVLTF
-	TRBD1	TRBV9	TRBJ2-7	TGTGCCAGCAGCGTAGGCCCAAGGGGGCGAATCCACGAGCAGTACTTC	CASSVGPRGRIHEQYF
-	-	TRBV20-1	TRBJ1-1	TGCAGTGCCAAACAGGGGAACACTGAAGCTTTCTTT	CSAKQGNTEAFF
-	-	TRBV7-3	TRBJ2-6	TGTGCCAGCAGCCCGCTAGTCGCTGGGGCCAACGTCCTGACTTTC	CASSPLVAGANVLTF
few	-	TRBV11-2	TRBJ2-3	TGTGCCAGCAGTCCTCTCGCAGATACGCAGTATTTT	CASSPLADTQYF
many	TRBD1	TRBV11-2	TRBJ2-3	TGTGCCAGCAGCTTAGAAGTGGACAGGGGTATGAAAGATACGCAGTATTTT	CASSLEVDRGMKDTQYF
-	TRBD2	TRBV10-1	TRBJ2-1	TGCGCCACCTCAACCGGGACTAGCGGCTACAATGAGCAGTTCTTC	CATSTGTSGYNEQFF
-	TRBD1	TRBV7-9	TRBJ1-3	TGTGCCAGCAGCCGCGGACAGGGGGCAGTTGGAAACACCATATATTTT	CASSRGQGAVGNTIYF
-	-	TRBV25-1	TRBJ1-1	TGTGCCAGCGGAAACGCAGGGTATGGAGCTTTCTTT	CASGNAGYGAFF
-	-	TRBV2	TRBJ2-2	TGTGCCAGCAGGGGGACGTCCGCGAACACCGGGGAGCTGTTTTTT	CASRGTSANTGELFF
few	-	TRBV10-2	TRBJ1-5	TGCGCCAGCAGTGAGTCGGCCGGGCCGAATCAGCCCCAGCATTTT	CASSESAGPNQPQHF
-	-	TRBV2	TRBJ1-6	TGTGCCAGCAGTGACCGGTTTGCAACCCTCCACTTT	CASSDRFATLHF
-	TRBD1	TRBV28	TRBJ1-6	TGTGCCAGCAGTTGGGGGGACAGGGGTTCACCCCTCCACTTT	CASSWGDRGSPLHF
-	TRBD2	TRBV10-1	TRBJ2-5	TGCGCCAGCAGTGAGAAAGCGGGGGGGCGTGGAGAGACCCAGTACTTC	CASSEKAGGRGETQYF
-	-	TRBV7-2	TRBJ2-7	TGTGCCAGCAGCCCCCGGGACGGCTACGAGCAGTACTTC	CASSPRDGYEQYF
-	TRBD2	TRBV7-9	TRBJ2-7	TGTGCCAGCAGCGGGGCTAGCGGTTCCTCCTACGAGCAGTACTTC	CASSGASGSSYEQYF
many	TRBD2	TRBV9	TRBJ2-1	TGTGCCAGCAGCTTGGGGGGGGGGGAGCAGTTCTTC	CASSLGGGEQFF
-	TRBD1	TRBV9	TRBJ1-2	TGTGCCAGCACTTACGGGACAGGGGAGGGCTACACCTTC	CASTYGTGEGYTF
-	-	TRBV7-3	TRBJ1-2	TGTGCCAGCAGCCCACGGGGTAGGGGCGAAGGCTACACCTTC	CASSPRGRGEGYTF
few	-	TRBV7-8	TRBJ1-6	TGTGCCAGCAGCCGGGGTAATTCACCCCTCCACTTT	CASSRGNSPLHF